Listed here are 6 T cell receptor beta chains from one sample, sequenced in a study of blood T cell repertoires in COVID-19. Sequenced by immunoSEQ multiplex PCR; TCRdb stores in-frame clones only, minus some. The data show 120,000 to 150,000 clones, roughly nine tenths seen once. The sequenced material came from peripheral blood. All receptors come from a man younger than 35 with COVID-19, enrolled during active disease.

This clone was recorded once. The chain employs TRBV7-9 and TRBJ1-1; 7 bases agree with TRBD1. Germline assignment: CDR1 SEHNR and CDR2 FQNEAQ (reference sequence). Trimming cost V 5 bases and J 9 bases; bases outside gene matches: 6. This CDR3 has 12 residues. CDR3 DNA: TGTGCCAGCAGCCGGACAGGCGACCAAGCTTTCTTT. Encoded protein: CASSRTGDQAFF.

This clone has more than one count but fewer than ten. The rearrangement uses TRBV7-2 and TRBJ2-1; 8 nucleotides align to TRBD1. In germline, CDR1 is SGHTA, CDR2 FQGNSA. This CDR3 comprises 15 residues. Losses at the gene ends were 3 bases for V and 6 bases for J; bases not matched to a gene: 7. The CDR3 DNA reads as TGTGCCAGCAGCTTCCAGGACAGGGCAGGCAATGAGCAGTTCTTC. It encodes CASSFQDRAGNEQFF.

This chain joins TRBV12-3 or TRBV12-4 and TRBJ2-7, with a weak D call TRBD2 (6 bases). This CDR3 has 13 amino acids. V lost 3 bases and J 10 bases, leaving 16 bases between the germline ends. CDR3 residues: CASSFLRRDHQYF. CDR3 coding DNA: TGTGCCAGCAGTTTCTTAAGGCGGGACCATCAGTACTTC.

The chain uses TRBV5-4 and TRBJ1-6, with 10 bases identical to TRBD1. Germline trimming cut 4 bases from V and 10 bases from J; bases unmatched to any gene: 5. CDR3 length equals 14 residues. Germline V CDR1 and CDR2: SGHNT, YYREEE (reference sequence). The CDR3 coding sequence is TGTGCCAGCAGCGCAGACAGGGGGCGATCACCCCTCCACTTT. It codes for CASSADRGRSPLHF. Full variable domain (outside the CDR3, taken from reference TRBV5-4 and TRBJ1-6): ETGVTQSPTHLIKTRGQQVTLRCSSQSGHNTVSWYQQALGQGPQFIFQYYREEENGRGNFPPRFSGLQFPNYSSELNVNALELDDSALYLCASSADRGRSPLHFGNGTRLTVT.

The CDR3 here is CASSRGIEAQETQYF. DNA for the CDR3: TGTGCCAGCAGCAGAGGGATAGAAGCCCAAGAGACCCAGTACTTC. This chain connects TRBV7-2 to TRBJ2-5; weak D call: TRBD2 (5 bases). The germline V gene has CDR1 SGHTA and CDR2 FQGNSA. The CDR3 sequence is 15 residues long. Trimming took 5 bases from V and 1 from J, leaving 14 bases between them.

The CDR3 nucleotides are TGCGCCAGCAGCCAAGATTCGGGAGTGTACACTGAAGCTTTCTTT. Protein sequence: CASSQDSGVYTEAFF. The gene calls are TRBV4-3 and TRBJ1-1; D remains ambiguous. Trimming cost V 0 bases and J 3 bases, with 11 bases left between them. CDR3 length equals 15 residues. From germline, CDR1 is LGHNA and CDR2 YSLEER.